The clone carrying this T cell receptor beta chain was observed a few times. Its target is unknown. The data derive from a study of early T cells in non-severe SARS-CoV-2 infection. Study background: The input, bulk RNA from unsorted whole blood, was sequenced, and chains were unpaired. Findings and caveats of the study: Database matching using VDJdb favored anti-spike CD8 responses, with private and CD4 specificities left missing.

The germline gives CDR1 DFQATT, CDR2 SNEGSKA (reference sequence). The CDR3 covers 11 residues. The V gene lost 2 bases and the J gene lost 5 bases, with 6 bases spanning the gap. Attached unique molecular identifiers marked individual cDNA molecules. TCRdb reanalysed the 5' RACE reads using MiXCR and keeps one entry per CDR3 protein. Of 55,000 to 70,000 distinct CDR3 sequences listed, over 9% were seen once; the top ten hold less than 2%. This TCR derives from an adult who was a healthcare worker with PCR-confirmed SARS-CoV-2 infection or an uninfected control (not recorded which). The V call is TRBV20-1, the J call TRBJ2-5, with D hard to call. The sample taken for sequencing was whole blood. The CDR3 DNA follows: TGCAGTGCTAGACCCCTGGAGACCCAGTACTTC. It encodes CSARPLETQYF.